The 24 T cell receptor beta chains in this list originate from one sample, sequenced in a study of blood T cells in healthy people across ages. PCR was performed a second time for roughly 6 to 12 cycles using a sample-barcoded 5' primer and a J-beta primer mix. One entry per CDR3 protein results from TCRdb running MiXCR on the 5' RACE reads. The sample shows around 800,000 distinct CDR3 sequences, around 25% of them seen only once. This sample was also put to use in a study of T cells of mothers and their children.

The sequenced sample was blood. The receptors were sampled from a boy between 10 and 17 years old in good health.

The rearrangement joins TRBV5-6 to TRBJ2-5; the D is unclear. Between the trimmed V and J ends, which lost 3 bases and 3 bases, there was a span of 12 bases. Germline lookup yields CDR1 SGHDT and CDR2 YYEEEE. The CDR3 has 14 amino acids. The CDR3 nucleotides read TGTGCCAGCAGCTCCGTAGTACTCAAAGAGACCCAGTACTTC. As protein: CASSSVVLKETQYF.

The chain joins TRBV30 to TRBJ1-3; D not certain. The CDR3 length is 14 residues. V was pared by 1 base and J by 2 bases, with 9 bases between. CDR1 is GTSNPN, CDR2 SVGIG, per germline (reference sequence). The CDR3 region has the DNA TGTGCCTGGAGTGAGGACTCAACTGGAAACACCATATATTTT. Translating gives CAWSEDSTGNTIYF.

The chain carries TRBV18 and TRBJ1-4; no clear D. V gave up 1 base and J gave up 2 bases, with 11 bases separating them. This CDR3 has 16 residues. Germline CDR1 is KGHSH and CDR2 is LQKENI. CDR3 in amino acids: CASSPRRVGTNEKLFF. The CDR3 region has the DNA TGTGCCAGCTCACCACGAAGGGTGGGGACTAATGAAAAACTGTTTTTT. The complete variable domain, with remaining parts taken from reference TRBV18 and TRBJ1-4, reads NAGVMQNPRHLVRRRGQEARLRCSPMKGHSHVYWYRQLPEEGLKFMVYLQKENIIDESGMPKERFSAEFPKEGPSILRIQQVVRGDSAAYFCASSPRRVGTNEKLFFGSGTQLSVL.

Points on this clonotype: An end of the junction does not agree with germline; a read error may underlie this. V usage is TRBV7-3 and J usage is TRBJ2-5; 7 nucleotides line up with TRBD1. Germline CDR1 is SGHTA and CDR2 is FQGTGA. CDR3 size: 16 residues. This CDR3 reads CAGSLRPPGQQETQYF. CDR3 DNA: TGTGCCGGCAGCTTAAGGCCTCCGGGACAGCAAGAGACCCAGTACTTC.

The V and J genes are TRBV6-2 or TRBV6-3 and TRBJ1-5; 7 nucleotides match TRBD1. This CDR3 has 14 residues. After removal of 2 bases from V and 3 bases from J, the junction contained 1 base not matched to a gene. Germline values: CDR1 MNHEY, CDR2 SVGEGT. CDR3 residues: CASSYDRDNQPQHF. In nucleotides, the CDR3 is TGTGCCAGCAGTTACGACAGGGACAATCAGCCCCAGCATTTT.

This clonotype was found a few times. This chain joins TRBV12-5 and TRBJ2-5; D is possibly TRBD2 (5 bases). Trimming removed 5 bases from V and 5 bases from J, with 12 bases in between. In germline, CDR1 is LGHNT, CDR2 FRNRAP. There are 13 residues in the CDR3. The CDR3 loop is CASGQTRRETQYF. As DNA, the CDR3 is TGTGCTAGTGGTCAAACCCGGAGGGAGACCCAGTACTTC. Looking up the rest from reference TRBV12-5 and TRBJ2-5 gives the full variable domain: DARVTQTPRHKVTEMGQEVTMRCQPILGHNTVFWYRQTMMQGLELLAYFRNRAPLDDSGMPKDRFSAEMPDATLATLKIQPSEPRDSAVYFCASGQTRRETQYFGPGTRLLVL.

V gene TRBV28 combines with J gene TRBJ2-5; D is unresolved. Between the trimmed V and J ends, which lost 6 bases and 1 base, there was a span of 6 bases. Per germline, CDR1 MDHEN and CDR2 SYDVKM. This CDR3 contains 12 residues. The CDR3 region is CASRDPQETQYF. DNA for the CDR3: TGTGCCAGCAGGGATCCCCAAGAGACCCAGTACTTC.

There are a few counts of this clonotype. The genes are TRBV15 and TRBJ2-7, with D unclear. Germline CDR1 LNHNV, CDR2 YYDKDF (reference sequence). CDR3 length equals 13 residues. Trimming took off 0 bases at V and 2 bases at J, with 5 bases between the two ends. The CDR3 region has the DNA TGTGCCACCAGCAGAGACCAACCCTACGAGCAGTACTTC. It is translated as CATSRDQPYEQYF.

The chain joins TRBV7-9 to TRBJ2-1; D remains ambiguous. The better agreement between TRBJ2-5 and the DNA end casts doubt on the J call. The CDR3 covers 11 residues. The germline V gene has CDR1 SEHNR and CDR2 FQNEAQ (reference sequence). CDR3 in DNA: TGTGCCAGCACTGGGTTGGAGACCCAGTACTTC. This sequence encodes CASTGLETQYF.

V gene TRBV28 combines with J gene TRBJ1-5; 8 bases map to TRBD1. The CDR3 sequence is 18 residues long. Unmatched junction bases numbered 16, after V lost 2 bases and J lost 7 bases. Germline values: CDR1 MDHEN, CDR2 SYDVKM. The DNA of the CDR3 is TGTGCCAGCAGTTTACCACCAGGACAGGGAGGGCTATCCCAGCCCCAGCATTTT. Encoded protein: CASSLPPGQGGLSQPQHF. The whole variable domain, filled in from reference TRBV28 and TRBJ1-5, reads DVKVTQSSRYLVKRTGEKVFLECVQDMDHENMFWYRQDPGLGLRLIYFSYDVKMKEKGDIPEGYSVSREKKERFSLILESASTNQTSMYLCASSLPPGQGGLSQPQHFGDGTRLSIL.

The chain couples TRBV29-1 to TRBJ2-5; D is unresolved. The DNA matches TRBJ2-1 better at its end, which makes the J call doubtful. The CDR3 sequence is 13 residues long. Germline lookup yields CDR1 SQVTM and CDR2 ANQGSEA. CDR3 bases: TGCAGCGTTGCGCAGCTAGTTGGGAATGAGCAGTTCTTC. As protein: CSVAQLVGNEQFF.

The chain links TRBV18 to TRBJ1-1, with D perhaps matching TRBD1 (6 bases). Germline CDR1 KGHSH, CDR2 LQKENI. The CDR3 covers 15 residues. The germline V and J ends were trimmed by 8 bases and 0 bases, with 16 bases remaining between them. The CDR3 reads CASTLNRVMNTEAFF. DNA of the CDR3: TGTGCCAGCACCCTTAACAGGGTCATGAACACTGAAGCTTTCTTT.

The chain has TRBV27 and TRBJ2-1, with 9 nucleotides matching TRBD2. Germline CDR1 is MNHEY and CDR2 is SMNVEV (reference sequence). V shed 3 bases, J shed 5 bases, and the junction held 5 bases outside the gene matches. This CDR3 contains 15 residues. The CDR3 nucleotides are TGTGCCAGCAGTTTCTCGACTAGCGGACACAATGAGCAGTTCTTC. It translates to CASSFSTSGHNEQFF.

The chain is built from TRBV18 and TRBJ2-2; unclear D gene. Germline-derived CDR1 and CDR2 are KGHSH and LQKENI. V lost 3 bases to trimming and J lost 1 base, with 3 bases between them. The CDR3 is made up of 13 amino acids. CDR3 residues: CASSPMNTGELFF. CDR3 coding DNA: TGTGCCAGCTCACCCATGAACACCGGGGAGCTGTTTTTT.

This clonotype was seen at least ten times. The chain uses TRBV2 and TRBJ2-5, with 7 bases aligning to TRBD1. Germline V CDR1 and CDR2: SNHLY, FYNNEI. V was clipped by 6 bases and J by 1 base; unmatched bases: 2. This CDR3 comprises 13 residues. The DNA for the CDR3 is TGTGCCAGCAGAACAGGGGTCCAAGAGACCCAGTACTTC. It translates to CASRTGVQETQYF.

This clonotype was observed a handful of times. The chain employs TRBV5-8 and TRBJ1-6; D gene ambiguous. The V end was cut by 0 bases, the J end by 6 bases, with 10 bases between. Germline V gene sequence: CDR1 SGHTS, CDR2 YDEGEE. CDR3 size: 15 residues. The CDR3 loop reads CASSLVGEGNSPLHF. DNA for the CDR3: TGTGCCAGCAGCTTGGTCGGGGAAGGTAATTCACCCCTCCACTTT.

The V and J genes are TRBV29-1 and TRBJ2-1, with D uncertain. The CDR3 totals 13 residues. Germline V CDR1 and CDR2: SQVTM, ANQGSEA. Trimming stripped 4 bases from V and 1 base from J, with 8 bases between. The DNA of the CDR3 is TGCAGCGTTGCCGGCAGATCCTACAATGAGCAGTTCTTC. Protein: CSVAGRSYNEQFF.

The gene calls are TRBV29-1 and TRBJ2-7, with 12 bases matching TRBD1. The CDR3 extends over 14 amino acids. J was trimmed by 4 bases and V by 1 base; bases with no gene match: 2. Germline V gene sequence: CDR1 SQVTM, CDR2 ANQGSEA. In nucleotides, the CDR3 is TGCAGCGTTGAAGGGGACAGGGGGCCGTACGAGCAGTACTTC. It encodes CSVEGDRGPYEQYF.

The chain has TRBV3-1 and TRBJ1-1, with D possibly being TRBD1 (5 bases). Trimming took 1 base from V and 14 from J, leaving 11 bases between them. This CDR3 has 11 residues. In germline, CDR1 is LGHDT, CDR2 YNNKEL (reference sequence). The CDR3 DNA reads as TGTGCCAGCAGCCAAGGGGACGGGGCATTCTTT. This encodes CASSQGDGAFF.

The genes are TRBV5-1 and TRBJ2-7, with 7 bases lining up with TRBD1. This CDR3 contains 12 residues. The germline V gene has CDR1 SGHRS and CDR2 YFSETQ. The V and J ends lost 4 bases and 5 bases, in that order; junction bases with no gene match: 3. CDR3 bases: TGCGCCAGCAGCGTGGGACAGCACGAGCAGTACTTC. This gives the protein CASSVGQHEQYF. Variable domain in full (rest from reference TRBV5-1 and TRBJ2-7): KAGVTQTPRYLIKTRGQQVTLSCSPISGHRSVSWYQQTPGQGLQFLFEYFSETQRNKGNFPGRFSGRQFSNSRSEMNVSTLELGDSALYLCASSVGQHEQYFGPGTRLTVT.

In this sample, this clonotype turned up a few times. CDR3 sequence (DNA): TGTGCCAGCAGCCCGGGCCCGAACACCGGGGAGCTGTTTTTT. It translates to CASSPGPNTGELFF. This rearrangement joins TRBV5-5 to TRBJ2-2; D unclear. Germline CDR1 is SGHKS and CDR2 is YYEKEE (reference sequence). This CDR3 has 14 amino acids. V was cut by 4 bases and J by 0 bases, with 7 bases left in between. Full variable domain (missing parts from reference TRBV5-5 and TRBJ2-2): DAGVTQSPTHLIKTRGQQVTLRCSPISGHKSVSWYQQVLGQGPQFIFQYYEKEERGRGNFPDRFSARQFPNYSSELNVNALLLGDSALYLCASSPGPNTGELFFGEGSRLTVL.

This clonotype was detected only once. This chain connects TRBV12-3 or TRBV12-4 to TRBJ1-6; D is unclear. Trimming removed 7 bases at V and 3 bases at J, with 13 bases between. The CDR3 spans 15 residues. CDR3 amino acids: CASNLLRVYNSPLHF. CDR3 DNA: TGTGCCAGCAACCTTTTAAGGGTCTATAATTCACCCCTCCACTTT.

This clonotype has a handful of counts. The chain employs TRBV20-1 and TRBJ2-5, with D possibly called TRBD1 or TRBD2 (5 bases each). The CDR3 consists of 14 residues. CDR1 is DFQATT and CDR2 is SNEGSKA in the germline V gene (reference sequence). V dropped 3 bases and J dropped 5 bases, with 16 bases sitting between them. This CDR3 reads CSASGASERETQYF. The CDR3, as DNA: TGCAGTGCTAGTGGGGCCTCCGAGCGGGAGACCCAGTACTTC.

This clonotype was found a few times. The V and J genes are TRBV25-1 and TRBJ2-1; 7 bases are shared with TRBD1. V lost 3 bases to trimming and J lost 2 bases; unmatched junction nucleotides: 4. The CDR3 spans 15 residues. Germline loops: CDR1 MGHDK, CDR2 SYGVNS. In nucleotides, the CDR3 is TGTGCCAGCAGTGATGGACAGGCCCCCTACAATGAGCAGTTCTTC. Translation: CASSDGQAPYNEQFF.